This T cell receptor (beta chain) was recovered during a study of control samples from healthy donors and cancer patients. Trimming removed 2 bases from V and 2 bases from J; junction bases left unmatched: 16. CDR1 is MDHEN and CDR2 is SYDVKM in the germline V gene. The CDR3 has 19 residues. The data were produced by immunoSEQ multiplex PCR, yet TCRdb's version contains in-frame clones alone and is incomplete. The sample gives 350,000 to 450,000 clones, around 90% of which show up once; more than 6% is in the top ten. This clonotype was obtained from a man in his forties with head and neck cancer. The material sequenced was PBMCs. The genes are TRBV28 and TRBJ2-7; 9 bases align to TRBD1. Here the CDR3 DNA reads TGTGCCAGCAGTTTAGGGTTATCTCAGAGGGACAGGGCAACCTACGAGCAGTACTTC. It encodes CASSLGLSQRDRATYEQYF.